This passage covers 5 T cell receptor beta chains from one sample sequenced in a study of T cell repertoires in cytomegalovirus infection. The antigens for these receptors are not known. TCRdb itself ran the reads through MiXCR, one entry per CDR3 protein. Of about 68,000 distinct CDR3 sequences listed, approximately 22% were seen once; the top ten hold roughly three quarters. Sample: PBMCs, sequenced either directly or after in vitro stimulation (not recorded which). All receptors derive from a human donor in good health (CMV status not recorded). Some clones in this sample may be carry-over from other donors' samples.

The rearrangement links TRBV12-3 or TRBV12-4 to TRBJ2-1; 12 positions match TRBD2. V was pared by 5 bases and J by 2 bases, with 10 bases of the junction left unmatched. This CDR3 has 18 residues. In DNA, the CDR3 is TGTGCCAGCAGTATCGATGGACCTAGCGGGAGGGCCTACAATGAGCAGTTCTTC. Translated: CASSIDGPSGRAYNEQFF.

The V call is TRBV19, the J call TRBJ2-7; unclear D gene. The germline V gene encodes CDR1 LNHDA and CDR2 SQIVND (reference sequence). The CDR3 is 12 residues long. Trimming pared 4 bases from V and 2 bases from J, leaving 6 bases between. CDR3: CASSTAAYEQYF. For the CDR3, the DNA is TGTGCCAGTAGTACAGCAGCCTACGAGCAGTACTTC.

This clonotype was counted only a few times. The rearrangement links TRBV12-3 or TRBV12-4 to TRBJ1-1, with D perhaps matching TRBD1 (6 bases). V was clipped by 8 bases and J by 2 bases, with 15 bases between them. The CDR3 loop spans 14 amino acids. The CDR3 sequence: CASVKQGANTEAFF. The CDR3 DNA sequence: TGTGCCAGCGTAAAACAGGGCGCCAACACTGAAGCTTTCTTT.

This clonotype was observed a handful of times. The V and J genes are TRBV6-2 or TRBV6-3 and TRBJ1-1, with D possibly being TRBD1 (6 bases). The CDR3 has 14 residues. The V end was cut by 4 bases, the J end by 5 bases, with 14 bases between. The germline gives CDR1 MNHEY, CDR2 SVGEGT. CDR3 DNA sequence: TGTGCCAGCAGTTTGAACAGGGAGAGTACTGAAGCTTTCTTT. It is translated as CASSLNRESTEAFF.

CDR3: CASSDGQANYGYTF. Here the CDR3 DNA reads TGCGCCAGCAGCGATGGACAGGCTAACTATGGCTACACCTTC. The gene calls are TRBV5-1 and TRBJ1-2; 7 bases align to TRBD1. V trimming: 4 bases; J trimming: 0 bases; junction bases outside the gene matches: 3. Per the germline V gene, CDR1 is SGHRS and CDR2 is YFSETQ. CDR3 length: 14 amino acids. The full variable domain, its missing parts supplied by reference TRBV5-1 and TRBJ1-2, is KAGVTQTPRYLIKTRGQQVTLSCSPISGHRSVSWYQQTPGQGLQFLFEYFSETQRNKGNFPGRFSGRQFSNSRSEMNVSTLELGDSALYLCASSDGQANYGYTFGSGTRLTVV.